One TCR beta chain is described in this entry. This sample stems from a study of control samples from healthy donors and cancer patients. Trimming pared 0 bases from V and 3 bases from J, leaving 12 bases between. CDR1 is LNHNV and CDR2 is YYDKDF in the germline V gene (reference sequence). This CDR3 has 15 amino acids. Sequencing used immunoSEQ multiplex PCR; TCRdb keeps in-frame clones, though not all of them. The data contain some 160,000 clones, under 90% of them singletons. The TCR originated in a man between 25 and 39 years old in good health. Input material: blood. J is TRBJ2-7 and V is TRBV15; tentative D call: TRBD2 (6 bases). The CDR3 here is CATSREGTSDYEQYF. Written as DNA, the CDR3 is TGTGCCACCAGCAGAGAGGGGACTTCGGACTACGAGCAGTACTTC. The whole variable domain, remainder taken from reference TRBV15 and TRBJ2-7, is DAMVIQNPRYQVTQFGKPVTLSCSQTLNHNVMYWYQQKSSQAPKLLFHYYDKDFNNEADTPDNFQSRRPNTSFCFLDIRSPGLGDTAMYLCATSREGTSDYEQYFGPGTRLTVT.